This TCR beta chain was sequenced during a study of CD8 T cells in ankylosing spondylitis (dated 2017 in TCRdb). About the study as a whole: The study profiled T cell receptor beta repertoires in healthy donors and ankylosing spondylitis patients to find disease-linked TCR variants. The full study cohort comprised about 24 ankylosing spondylitis patients and 85 to 120 healthy donors. Peripheral blood samples were taken, and synovial fluid was additionally collected from ankylosing spondylitis patients. Overall results and qualifications from the work: According to the report, matched synovial fluid samples from ankylosing spondylitis patients were significantly enriched for the disease-linked clones. Some TCR beta motif variants had previously been reported in synovial fluid and blood of reactive arthritis patients, which suggested common disease-initiation mechanisms. A TCR beta motif made up of seven or eight highly homologous amino acid variants appeared to be characteristic of blood from ankylosing spondylitis patients. In peripheral blood, the disease-linked clones were found at relatively low frequencies and had a CD8+ phenotype.

This clonotype was seen repeatedly, ten times or more. What this receptor recognizes is not known. There are no base qualities to consult, and no much larger clone falls within one base. For sequencing, an Illumina HiSeq 2500 was employed. Quantitative 5'-RACE with molecular barcodes was used to prepare TCR beta libraries. Per the authors' processing: Disease-linked TCR variants were identified with a new computational method built on a probabilistic model of VDJ rearrangement. The public reads were reanalyzed by TCRdb: fastp trimming at Q25, MiXCR alignment, in-frame beta chains only. One record per CDR3 amino acid sequence lists the most common genes and DNA. TCRdb assigned the V and J calls; the authors' analysis was not used. Across this sample there are 200,000 or so distinct CDR3 sequences, with 13% seen only once. The ten largest clones represent around 10% of the sample. V loses 0 bases, J loses 4 bases, and the germline ends lie 5 bases apart. For CDR1 and CDR2, the germline V gene (reference sequence) lists LNHNV and YYDKDF. Measured from the cysteine to the phenylalanine, the CDR3 is 13 residues long. Only the CDR3 part of the read is kept: 39 bases, read in frame from the first base.

The receptor was isolated from a female donor with ankylosing spondylitis or in good health (not recorded which). The sequencing input was blood, either unsorted or a sorted T cell fraction (not recorded which). The V and J segments used are TRBV15 and TRBJ2-3, with no confidently assigned D gene. CDR3 loop: CATSRDMPDTQYF. The DNA sequence is TGTGCCACCAGCAGAGATATGCCAGATACGCAGTATTTT. Full variable domain (CDR3 extended with the reference TRBV15 and TRBJ2-3 proteins): DAMVIQNPRYQVTQFGKPVTLSCSQTLNHNVMYWYQQKSSQAPKLLFHYYDKDFNNEADTPDNFQSRRPNTSFCFLDIRSPGLGDTAMYLCATSRDMPDTQYFGPGTRLTVL.